The next 14 T cell receptor beta chains were all read from a single sample in a study of shared T cell receptors in the human thymus. TCRdb keeps only in-frame clones here, not all; method: immunoSEQ multiplex PCR. The table has hundreds of thousands of clones, more than 75% seen once. The same data also went into a second study, on human thymus T cells.

Input material: thymocytes. The receptor source for this set is a boy under three years old with a congenital heart defect.

The J gene is TRBJ2-7, the V gene TRBV7-9; D may be TRBD2 (7 bases). CDR3 size: 16 residues. Looked up from germline, CDR1 is SEHNR and CDR2 is FQNEAQ (reference sequence). V was pared by 1 base and J by 2 bases, with 15 bases between. The CDR3 protein is CASSLGGGTPTYEQYF. Written as DNA, the CDR3 is TGTGCCAGCAGCTTAGGGGGGGGGACACCAACCTACGAGCAGTACTTC.

This chain links TRBV28 with TRBJ1-4; TRBD1 matches 7 bases. V shed 2 bases, J shed 4 bases, and the junction held 13 bases outside the gene matches. Germline CDR1 MDHEN, CDR2 SYDVKM. The CDR3 spans 18 residues. CDR3: CASSLIRRGVENNEKLFF. The CDR3 DNA follows: TGTGCCAGCAGTTTAATCCGCAGGGGGGTGGAGAATAATGAAAAACTGTTTTTT.

The chain joins TRBV7-2 to TRBJ2-1, with 10 bases lining up with TRBD2. With 5 bases clipped from V and 6 bases from J, the junction kept 4 bases outside the gene matches. This CDR3 is 14 amino acids long. Looked up from germline, CDR1 is SGHTA and CDR2 is FQGNSA. The CDR3 here is CASSPGLAANEQFF. CDR3 DNA: TGTGCCAGCAGCCCCGGACTAGCGGCCAATGAGCAGTTCTTC.

This clone was counted once. The gene calls are TRBV12-5 and TRBJ2-5; a weak D match, TRBD1 (5 bases). This CDR3 has 15 amino acids. Between the trimmed V and J ends, which lost 1 base and 1 base, there was a span of 10 bases. The germline gives CDR1 LGHNT, CDR2 FRNRAP. The CDR3 nucleotides read TGTGCTAGTGGTTTGGCCTACAGGTCCCAAGAGACCCAGTACTTC. This translates into CASGLAYRSQETQYF.

The chain couples TRBV10-2 to TRBJ1-1, with a tentative D call TRBD1 (5 bases). Deletions cut 4 bases from V and 4 bases from J, with 10 bases between. There are 13 residues in the CDR3. CDR1 is WSHSY and CDR2 is SAAADI in the germline V gene. CDR3 bases: TGCGCCAGCAGTGCGGGTAGGGGCACTGAAGCTTTCTTT. Protein product: CASSAGRGTEAFF.

The rearrangement uses TRBV10-1 and TRBJ2-5; 10 bases align to TRBD2. CDR1 is WNHNN and CDR2 is SYGVQD in the germline V gene (reference sequence). The CDR3 totals 16 residues. J lost 7 bases, V lost 3 bases, and 11 bases had no gene match. The CDR3 DNA reads TGCGCCAGCAGTGATTTGAGACTAGCGGGCCTATCGACCCAGTACTTC. This encodes CASSDLRLAGLSTQYF.

The chain joins TRBV6-6 to TRBJ2-1, with no clear D. There are 12 residues in the CDR3. Trimming cost V 6 bases and J 10 bases, with 13 bases left between them. Per the germline V gene, CDR1 is MNHNY and CDR2 is SVGAGI (reference sequence). The CDR3 sequence: CASRPPLEEQFF. The CDR3 bases are TGTGCCAGCAGGCCCCCTTTAGAAGAGCAGTTCTTC.

This sequence joins TRBV11-2 and TRBJ1-1; D possibly corresponds to TRBD1 (6 bases). CDR3 length: 14 amino acids. V dropped 5 bases and J dropped 1 base, with 11 bases sitting between them. Per the germline V gene, CDR1 is SGHAT and CDR2 is FQNNGV. DNA for the CDR3: TGTGCCAGCAGCCCGGGACACGCGAACACTGAAGCTTTCTTT. It codes for CASSPGHANTEAFF.

The chain is built from TRBV11-3 and TRBJ2-1; 14 bases map to TRBD2. Trimming cost V 0 bases and J 4 bases; bases outside gene matches: 5. The length of the CDR3 is 18 residues. Germline lookup yields CDR1 SGHNT and CDR2 YENEEA. In DNA, the CDR3 is TGTGCCAGCAGCTTAGATGCGGGACTAGCGGGGGAATACAATGAGCAGTTCTTC. It encodes CASSLDAGLAGEYNEQFF.

The rearrangement joins TRBV15 to TRBJ2-1, with 10 bases fitting TRBD2. V was clipped by 0 bases and J by 0 bases; unmatched bases: 8. The CDR3 has 19 amino acids. CDR1 LNHNV and CDR2 YYDKDF come from the germline V gene (reference sequence). The CDR3 loop reads CATSREPGLAPSSYNEQFF. CDR3 sequence (DNA): TGTGCCACCAGCAGAGAACCGGGACTAGCGCCAAGCTCCTACAATGAGCAGTTCTTC. The variable domain in full, with the rest retrieved from reference TRBV15 and TRBJ2-1, is DAMVIQNPRYQVTQFGKPVTLSCSQTLNHNVMYWYQQKSSQAPKLLFHYYDKDFNNEADTPDNFQSRRPNTSFCFLDIRSPGLGDTAMYLCATSREPGLAPSSYNEQFFGPGTRLTVL.

The rearrangement links TRBV27 to TRBJ2-1; D remains ambiguous. Germline assignment: CDR1 MNHEY and CDR2 SMNVEV (reference sequence). The CDR3 sequence is 11 residues long. V was trimmed by 9 bases and J by 8 bases, leaving 11 bases between them. In DNA, the CDR3 is TGTGCCAGTGAGGAGAACGATGAGCAGTTCTTC. Protein sequence: CASEENDEQFF.

The chain carries TRBV7-9 and TRBJ1-2; D possibly corresponds to TRBD1 (6 bases). Trimming shortened V by 2 bases and J by 4 bases, and 11 bases separated the two germline ends. This CDR3 comprises 14 residues. The V gene's germline CDR1 is SEHNR and CDR2 FQNEAQ (reference sequence). The CDR3 DNA follows: TGTGCCAGCAGCTTATCAGGGGAGATCTATGGCTACACCTTC. Amino acids: CASSLSGEIYGYTF.

V usage is TRBV9 and J usage is TRBJ2-2; D is perhaps TRBD2 (5 bases). Germline lookup yields CDR1 SGDLS and CDR2 YYNGEE. CDR3 size: 16 residues. V lost 0 bases and J lost 0, with 9 bases in between. The CDR3 sequence is CASSVEERTNTGELFF. The DNA of the CDR3 is TGTGCCAGCAGCGTAGAGGAGCGGACGAACACCGGGGAGCTGTTTTTT.

This clone has a handful of counts. The genes are TRBV10-3 and TRBJ1-5; the D gene is possibly TRBD1 (6 bases). In germline, CDR1 is ENHRY, CDR2 SYGVKD. The ends were cut back, 2 bases at V and 1 base at J, with 12 bases in the middle. The CDR3 extends over 16 amino acids. CDR3 amino acids: CAISETWDTSNQPQHF. CDR3 bases: TGTGCCATCAGTGAGACTTGGGACACCAGCAATCAGCCCCAGCATTTT.